This paragraph covers one TCR beta chain sequence. As yet, its antigen is unknown. The data are from a study of T-cell memory formation after mild COVID-19. TCR alpha and TCR beta cDNA libraries carrying sample barcodes and UMIs came from 5'RACE with constant-segment primers. MiXCR, applied by TCRdb to the 5' RACE reads, yields one record per CDR3 protein. The table shows 350,000 to 500,000 distinct CDR3 sequences, with less than 25% occurring only once. Findings of the study overall: Contracting clones from day 15 to 85 had balanced CD4/CD8; later expanders favoured CD4+.

Trimming pared 3 bases from V and 7 bases from J, leaving 6 bases between. In germline, CDR1 is KGHDR, CDR2 SFDVKD. The CDR3 loop spans 11 amino acids. The rearrangement joins TRBV24-1 to TRBJ2-7, with D hard to call. The TCR sequence derives from an adult woman who had mild COVID-19 (a few samples of this study predate the infection). Cell type and time point are not known. The specimen was PBMCs or a T cell subset sorted from them (not recorded which). CDR3 sequence (DNA): TGTGCCACCAGTGATGTAACAGAGCAGTACTTC. Its translation: CATSDVTEQYF.